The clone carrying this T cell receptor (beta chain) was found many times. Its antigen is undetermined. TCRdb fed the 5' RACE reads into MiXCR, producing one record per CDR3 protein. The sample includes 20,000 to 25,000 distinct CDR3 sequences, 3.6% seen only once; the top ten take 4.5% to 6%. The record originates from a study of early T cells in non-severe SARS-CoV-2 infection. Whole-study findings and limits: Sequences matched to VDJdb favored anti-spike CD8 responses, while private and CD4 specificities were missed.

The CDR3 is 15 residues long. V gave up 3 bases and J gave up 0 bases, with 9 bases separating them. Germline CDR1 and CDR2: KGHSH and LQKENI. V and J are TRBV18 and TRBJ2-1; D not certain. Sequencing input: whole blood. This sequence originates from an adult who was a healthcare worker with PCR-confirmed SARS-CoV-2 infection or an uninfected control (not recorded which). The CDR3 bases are TGTGCCAGCTCACCGGTCGTAAGCTCCTACAATGAGCAGTTCTTC. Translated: CASSPVVSSYNEQFF.